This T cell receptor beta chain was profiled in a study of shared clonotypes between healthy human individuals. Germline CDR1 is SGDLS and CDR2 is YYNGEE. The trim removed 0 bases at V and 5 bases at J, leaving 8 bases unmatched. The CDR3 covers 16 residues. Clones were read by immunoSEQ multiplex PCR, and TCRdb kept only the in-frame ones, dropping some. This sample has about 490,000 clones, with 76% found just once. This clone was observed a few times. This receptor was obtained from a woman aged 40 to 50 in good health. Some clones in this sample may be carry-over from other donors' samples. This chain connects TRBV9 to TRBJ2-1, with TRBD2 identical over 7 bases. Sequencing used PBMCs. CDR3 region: CASSVATASGDNEQFF. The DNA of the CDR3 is TGTGCCAGCAGCGTAGCTACGGCTAGCGGAGACAATGAGCAGTTCTTC.